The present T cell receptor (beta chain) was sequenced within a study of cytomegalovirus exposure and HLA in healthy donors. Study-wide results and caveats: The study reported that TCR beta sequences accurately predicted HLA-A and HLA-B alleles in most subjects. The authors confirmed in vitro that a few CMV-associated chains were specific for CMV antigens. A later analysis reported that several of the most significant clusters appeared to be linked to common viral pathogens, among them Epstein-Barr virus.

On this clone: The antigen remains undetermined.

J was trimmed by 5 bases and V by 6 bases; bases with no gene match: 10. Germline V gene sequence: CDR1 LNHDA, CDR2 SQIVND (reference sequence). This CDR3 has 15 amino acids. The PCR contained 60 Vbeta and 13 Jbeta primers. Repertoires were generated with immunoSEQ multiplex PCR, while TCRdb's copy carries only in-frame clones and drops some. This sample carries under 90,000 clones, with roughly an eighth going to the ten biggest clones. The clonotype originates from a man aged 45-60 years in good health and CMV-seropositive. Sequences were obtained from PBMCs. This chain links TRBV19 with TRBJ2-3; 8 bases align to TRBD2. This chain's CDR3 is CASSMTSEGIDTQYF. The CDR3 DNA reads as TGTGCCAGTAGCATGACTAGCGAAGGGATAGATACGCAGTATTTT.